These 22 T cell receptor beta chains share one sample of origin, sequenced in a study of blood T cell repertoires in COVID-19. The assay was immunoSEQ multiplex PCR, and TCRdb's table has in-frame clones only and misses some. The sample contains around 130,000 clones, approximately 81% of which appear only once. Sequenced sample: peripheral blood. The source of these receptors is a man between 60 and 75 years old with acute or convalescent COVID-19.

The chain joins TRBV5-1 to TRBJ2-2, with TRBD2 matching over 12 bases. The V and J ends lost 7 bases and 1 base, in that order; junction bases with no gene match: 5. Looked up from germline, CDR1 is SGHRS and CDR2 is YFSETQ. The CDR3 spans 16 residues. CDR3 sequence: CASRLAGVKNTGELFF. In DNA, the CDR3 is TGCGCCAGCCGACTAGCGGGAGTAAAGAACACCGGGGAGCTGTTTTTT.

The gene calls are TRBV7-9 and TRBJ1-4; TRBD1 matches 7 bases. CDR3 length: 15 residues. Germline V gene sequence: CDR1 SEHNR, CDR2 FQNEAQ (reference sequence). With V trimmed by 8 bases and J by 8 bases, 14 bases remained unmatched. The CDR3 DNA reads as TGTGCCAGCCCCCCTCGGACAGGCGTAGACGAAAAACTGTTTTTT. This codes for CASPPRTGVDEKLFF.

CDR3 sequence reads: CAWNGQTGNTIYF. CDR3 sequence (DNA): TGTGCCTGGAATGGGCAGACGGGAAACACCATATATTTT. This rearrangement joins TRBV30 to TRBJ1-3, with unresolved D. This CDR3 is built from 13 residues. V was cut by 4 bases and J by 4 bases, with 11 bases left in between. Germline V gene sequence: CDR1 GTSNPN, CDR2 SVGIG (reference sequence).

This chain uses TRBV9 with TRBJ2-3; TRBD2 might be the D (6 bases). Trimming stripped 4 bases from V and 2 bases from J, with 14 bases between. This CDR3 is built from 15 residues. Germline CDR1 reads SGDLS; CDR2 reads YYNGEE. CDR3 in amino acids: CASSPRGGDTDTQYF. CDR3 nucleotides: TGTGCCAGCAGCCCTCGGGGAGGTGACACAGATACGCAGTATTTT.

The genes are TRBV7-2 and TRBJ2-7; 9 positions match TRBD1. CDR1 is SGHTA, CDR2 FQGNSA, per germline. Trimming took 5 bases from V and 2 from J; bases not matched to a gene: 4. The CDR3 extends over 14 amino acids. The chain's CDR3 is CASSQDRGTYEQYF. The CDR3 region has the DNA TGTGCCAGCAGCCAAGACAGGGGGACCTACGAGCAGTACTTC.

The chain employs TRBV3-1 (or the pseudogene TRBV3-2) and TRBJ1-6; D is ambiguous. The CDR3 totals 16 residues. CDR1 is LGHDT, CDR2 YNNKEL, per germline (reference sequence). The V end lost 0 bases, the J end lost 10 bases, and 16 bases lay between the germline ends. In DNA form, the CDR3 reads TGTGCCAGCAGCCAAGATGTGGCGGGCCTGGGGTCACCCCTCCACTTT. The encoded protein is CASSQDVAGLGSPLHF.

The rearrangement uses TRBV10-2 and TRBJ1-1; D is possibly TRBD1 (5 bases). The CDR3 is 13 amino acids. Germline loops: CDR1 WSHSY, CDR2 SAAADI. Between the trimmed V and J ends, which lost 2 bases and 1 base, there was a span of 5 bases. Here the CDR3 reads CASSEQGNTEAFF. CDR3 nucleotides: TGCGCCAGCAGTGAGCAGGGGAACACTGAAGCTTTCTTT.

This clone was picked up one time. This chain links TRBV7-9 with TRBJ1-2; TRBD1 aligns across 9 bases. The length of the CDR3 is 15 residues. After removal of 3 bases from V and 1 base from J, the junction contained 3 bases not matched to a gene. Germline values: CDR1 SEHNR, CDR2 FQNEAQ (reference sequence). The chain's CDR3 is CASSLGTGSNYGYTF. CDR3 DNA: TGTGCCAGCAGCTTGGGGACAGGGAGTAACTATGGCTACACCTTC.

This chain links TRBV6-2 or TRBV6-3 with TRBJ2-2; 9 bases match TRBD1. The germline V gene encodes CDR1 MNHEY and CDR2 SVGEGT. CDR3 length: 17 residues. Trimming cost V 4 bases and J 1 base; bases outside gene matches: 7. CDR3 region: CASSSITGGMNTGELFF. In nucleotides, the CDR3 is TGTGCCAGCAGTTCAATAACAGGGGGCATGAACACCGGGGAGCTGTTTTTT.

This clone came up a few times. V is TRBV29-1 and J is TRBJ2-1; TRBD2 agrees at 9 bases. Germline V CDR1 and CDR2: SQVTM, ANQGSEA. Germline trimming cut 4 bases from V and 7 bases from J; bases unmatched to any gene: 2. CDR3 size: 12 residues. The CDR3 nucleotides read TGCAGCGTTGCGAGCGGGAGGAATGAGCAGTTCTTC. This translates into CSVASGRNEQFF.

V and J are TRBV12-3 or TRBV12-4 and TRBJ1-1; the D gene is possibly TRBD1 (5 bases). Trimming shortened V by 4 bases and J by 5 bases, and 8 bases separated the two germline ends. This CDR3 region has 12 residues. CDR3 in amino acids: CASSSRGTEAFF. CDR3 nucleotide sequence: TGTGCCAGCAGTTCTCGGGGGACTGAAGCTTTCTTT.

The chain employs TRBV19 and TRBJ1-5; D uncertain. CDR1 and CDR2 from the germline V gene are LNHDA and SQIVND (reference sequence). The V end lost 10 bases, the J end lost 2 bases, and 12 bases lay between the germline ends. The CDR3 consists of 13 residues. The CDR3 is CATNGLGNQPQHF. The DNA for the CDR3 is TGTGCCACCAATGGACTGGGCAATCAGCCCCAGCATTTT.

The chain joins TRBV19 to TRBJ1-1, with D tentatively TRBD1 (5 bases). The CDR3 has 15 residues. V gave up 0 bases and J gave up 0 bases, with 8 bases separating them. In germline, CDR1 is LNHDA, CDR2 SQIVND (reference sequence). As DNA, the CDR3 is TGTGCCAGTAGTATAGATCAGGGCATGAACACTGAAGCTTTCTTT. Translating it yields CASSIDQGMNTEAFF.

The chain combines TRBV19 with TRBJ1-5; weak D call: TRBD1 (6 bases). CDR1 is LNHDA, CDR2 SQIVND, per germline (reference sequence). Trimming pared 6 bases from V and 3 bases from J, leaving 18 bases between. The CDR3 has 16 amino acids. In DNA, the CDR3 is TGTGCCAGTAGCGAGGGAGGGGGACGAAACAATCAGCCCCAGCATTTT. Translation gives CASSEGGGRNNQPQHF.

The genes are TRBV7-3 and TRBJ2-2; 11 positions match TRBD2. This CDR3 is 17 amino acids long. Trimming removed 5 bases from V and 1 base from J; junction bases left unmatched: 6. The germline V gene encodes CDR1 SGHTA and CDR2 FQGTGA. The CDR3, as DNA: TGTGCCAGCAGCCCCTACCTAGCGGGGGGGAACACCGGGGAGCTGTTTTTT. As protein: CASSPYLAGGNTGELFF.

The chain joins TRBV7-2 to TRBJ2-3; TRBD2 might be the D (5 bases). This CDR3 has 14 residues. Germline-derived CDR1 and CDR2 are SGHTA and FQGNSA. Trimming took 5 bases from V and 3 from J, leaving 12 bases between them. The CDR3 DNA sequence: TGTGCCAGCAGCCCTCTAGCTGCAACAGATACGCAGTATTTT. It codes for CASSPLAATDTQYF.

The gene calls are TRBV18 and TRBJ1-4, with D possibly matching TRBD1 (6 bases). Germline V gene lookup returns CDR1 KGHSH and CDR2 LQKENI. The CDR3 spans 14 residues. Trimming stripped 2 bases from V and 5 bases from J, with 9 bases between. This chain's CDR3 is CASSPDQGNEKLFF. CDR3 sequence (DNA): TGTGCCAGCTCACCAGACCAGGGGAATGAAAAACTGTTTTTT. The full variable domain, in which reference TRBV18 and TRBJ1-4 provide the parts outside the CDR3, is NAGVMQNPRHLVRRRGQEARLRCSPMKGHSHVYWYRQLPEEGLKFMVYLQKENIIDESGMPKERFSAEFPKEGPSILRIQQVVRGDSAAYFCASSPDQGNEKLFFGSGTQLSVL.

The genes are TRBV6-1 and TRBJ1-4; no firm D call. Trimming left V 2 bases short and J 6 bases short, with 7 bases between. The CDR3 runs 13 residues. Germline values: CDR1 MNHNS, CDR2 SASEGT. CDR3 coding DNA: TGTGCCAGCAGTGAACGGGGTTATGAAAAACTGTTTTTT. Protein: CASSERGYEKLFF.

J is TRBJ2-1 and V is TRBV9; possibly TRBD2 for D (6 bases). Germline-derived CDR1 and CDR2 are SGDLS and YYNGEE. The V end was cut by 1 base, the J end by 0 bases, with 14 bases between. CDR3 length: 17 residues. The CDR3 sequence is CASSVLGTPTSYNEQFF. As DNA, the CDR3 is TGTGCCAGCAGCGTACTCGGGACTCCGACCTCCTACAATGAGCAGTTCTTC.

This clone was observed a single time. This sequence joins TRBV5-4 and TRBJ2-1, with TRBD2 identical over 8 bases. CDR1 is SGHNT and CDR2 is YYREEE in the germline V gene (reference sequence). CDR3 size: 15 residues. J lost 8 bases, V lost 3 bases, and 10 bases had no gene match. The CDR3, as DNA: TGTGCCAGCAGCTCGCGGAGCGGGAGCGGCGATGAGCAGTTCTTC. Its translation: CASSSRSGSGDEQFF.

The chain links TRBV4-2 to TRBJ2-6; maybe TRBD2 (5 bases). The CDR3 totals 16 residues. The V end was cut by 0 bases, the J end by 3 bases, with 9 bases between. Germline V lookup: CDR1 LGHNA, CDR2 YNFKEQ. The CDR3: CASSQDTGSGANVLTF. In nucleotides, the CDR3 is TGTGCCAGCAGCCAAGATACGGGGAGTGGGGCCAACGTCCTGACTTTC.

The CDR3 bases are TGTGCCAGCAGTAGCGGGAGCGGCCCAGATACGCAGTATTTT. Translated: CASSSGSGPDTQYF. The chain carries TRBV2 and TRBJ2-3; TRBD2 matches 8 bases. J gave up 4 bases and V 5 bases, and 5 bases lay outside the gene matches. Germline-derived CDR1 and CDR2 are SNHLY and FYNNEI. The CDR3 covers 14 residues.